This TCR beta chain comes out of a study of blood T cell repertoires in COVID-19. Study background: Researchers got acute and convalescent COVID-19 samples from the United States, Italy and Spain.

Only in-frame clones appear in the TCRdb table, and some are missing; sequencing was by immunoSEQ multiplex PCR. This sample yields almost 250,000 clones, of which around 87% are seen a single time; roughly 1.6% belongs to the top ten. The germline V gene encodes CDR1 MNHEY and CDR2 SMNVEV (reference sequence). This CDR3 region has 13 residues. Trimming stripped 6 bases from V and 1 base from J, with 9 bases between. Cohort placement rested on clinical history that participants reported themselves. Cohort 3 donors were reported recovered after two negative PCRs, clearance, or symptom resolution. V and J are TRBV27 and TRBJ1-1; TRBD1 is a possible D gene (5 bases). Sequencing was carried out using PBMCs or T cells enriched from blood (not recorded which). The sequence was collected from a woman aged 45 to 65 who had recovered from COVID-19. The CDR3 spells CASSFDRNTEAFF. In DNA form, the CDR3 reads TGTGCCAGCAGCTTCGACAGGAACACTGAAGCTTTCTTT.